A selection of T cell receptor beta chains follows, all from one sample in a study of cytotoxic CD8 clonotypes in ibrutinib-treated CLL. The method was immunoSEQ multiplex PCR; TCRdb's version includes in-frame clones alone and lacks a portion of them. The data show around 60,000 clones, with approximately 71% seen just once and 40% to 45% held by the top ten. The sample consisted of PBMCs, taken after 12 months of ibrutinib treatment. The receptors derive from a human donor with chronic lymphocytic leukemia. The CDR3 runs from the conserved cysteine through the conserved F or W. D genes are given only for firm matches. Rows may omit the clone size; those that give it use once, few, many or a size class.

NA | TRBJ1-2 | 13 | TRBV6-1 | NA | CASSHTGNYGYTF | TGTGCCAGCAGTCACACAGGGAACTATGGCTACACCTTC
NA | TRBJ2-4 | 14 | TRBV29-1 | TRBD2 | CSVDGPGGKNIQYF | TGCAGCGTTGATGGTCCGGGGGGAAAAAACATTCAGTACTTC
NA | TRBJ2-5 | 12 | TRBV5-1 | NA | CASSLNGETQYF | TGCGCCAGCAGCTTAAATGGGGAGACCCAGTACTTC
NA | TRBJ2-1 | 12 | TRBV30 | NA | CAWRGGGYEQFF | TGTGCCTGGAGGGGAGGGGGCTATGAGCAGTTCTTC
NA | TRBJ2-7 | 15 | TRBV6-6 | NA | CASSYSAVGSYEQYF | TGTGCCAGCAGTTACTCCGCGGTGGGGAGCTACGAGCAGTACTTC
NA | TRBJ2-7 | 14 | TRBV4-1 | NA | CASSQLARVYEQYF | TGCGCCAGCAGCCAACTTGCTAGGGTCTACGAGCAGTACTTC
once | TRBJ2-1 | 20 | TRBV4-1 | TRBD2 | CASSHLSTGGHLTGRNEQFF | TGCGCCAGCAGCCATCTGTCCACGGGCGGACACCTCACCGGGAGGAATGAGCAGTTCTTC
NA | TRBJ2-3 | 14 | TRBV14 | NA | CASSRDLVADTQYF | TGTGCCAGCAGCCGGGACTTGGTTGCAGATACGCAGTATTTT
NA | TRBJ1-1 | 14 | TRBV6-5 | NA | CASRNLGGYTEAFF | TGTGCCAGCAGAAATTTAGGAGGGTACACTGAAGCTTTCTTT
NA | TRBJ2-7 | 14 | TRBV5-1 | NA | CASSLGLEAYEQYF | TGCGCCAGCAGCTTGGGACTAGAGGCCTACGAGCAGTACTTC
few | TRBJ2-7 | 14 | TRBV15 | NA | CATSRSGNSYEQYF | TGTGCCACCAGCCGTAGCGGAAACTCCTACGAGCAGTACTTC
NA | TRBJ1-1 | 15 | TRBV28 | NA | CASSLVGQLNTEAFF | TGTGCCAGCAGTCTTGTTGGACAGCTGAACACTGAAGCTTTCTTT
few | TRBJ2-3 | 15 | TRBV28 | TRBD2 | CASRLAGGQPDTQYF | TGTGCCAGCAGATTAGCGGGAGGGCAGCCAGATACGCAGTATTTT
NA | TRBJ2-3 | 11 | TRBV11-1 | NA | CASSFSDTQYF | TGTGCCAGCAGCTTTTCAGATACGCAGTATTTT
NA | TRBJ2-5 | 15 | TRBV5-1 | NA | CASSLGVGYQETQYF | TGCGCCAGCAGCTTGGGGGTGGGGTACCAAGAGACCCAGTACTTC
NA | TRBJ1-2 | 16 | TRBV7-6 | TRBD1 | CASSPSPGTGFNGYTF | TGTGCCAGCAGCCCTAGCCCCGGGACAGGGTTTAATGGCTACACCTTC
NA | TRBJ2-5 | 16 | TRBV19 | NA | CASSMLTPQAKETQYF | TGTGCCAGTAGTATGCTGACACCCCAAGCGAAAGAGACCCAGTACTTC
NA | TRBJ2-1 | 14 | TRBV9 | NA | CASSVGTAYNEQFF | TGTGCCAGCAGCGTAGGGACAGCTTACAATGAGCAGTTCTTC
NA | TRBJ2-7 | 14 | TRBV11-2 | TRBD2 | CASSQTSGAYEQYF | TGTGCCAGCAGCCAGACTAGCGGTGCCTACGAGCAGTACTTC
few | TRBJ2-2 | 15 | TRBV6-6 | NA | CASSWGDSHTGELFF | TGTGCCAGCAGTTGGGGAGACAGTCACACCGGGGAGCTGTTTTTT
few | TRBJ1-5 | 13 | TRBV5-5 | NA | CASSLTSNQPQHF | TGTGCCAGCAGCTTGACTAGCAATCAGCCCCAGCATTTT
NA | TRBJ1-5 | 15 | TRBV15 | NA | CATKIQDGSNQPQHF | TGTGCCACCAAGATACAAGACGGAAGCAATCAGCCCCAGCATTTT
NA | TRBJ2-5 | 15 | TRBV5-1 | TRBD1 | CASRLGQVGQETQYF | TGCGCCAGCAGACTTGGACAGGTCGGACAAGAGACCCAGTACTTC
NA | TRBJ1-5 | 13 | TRBV30 | NA | CAWSVGRDQPQHF | TGTGCCTGGAGTGTAGGCAGGGATCAGCCCCAGCATTTT
NA | TRBJ2-1 | 17 | TRBV7-2 | TRBD1 | CASSLLGTGGNHNEQFF | TGTGCCAGCAGCTTGCTCGGGACAGGGGGCAACCACAATGAGCAGTTCTTC
few | TRBJ2-3 | 14 | TRBV5-1 | TRBD1 | CASFRDRAADTQYF | TGCGCCAGCTTCCGGGACAGGGCAGCAGATACGCAGTATTTT
NA | TRBJ2-7 | 14 | TRBV5-5 | TRBD1 | CASSRGQGVYEQYF | TGTGCCAGCAGCCGGGGACAGGGGGTATACGAGCAGTACTTC
few | TRBJ2-7 | 11 | TRBV5-1 | NA | CASSLDYEQYF | TGCGCCAGCAGCTTGGACTACGAGCAGTACTTC
NA | TRBJ1-2 | 14 | TRBV28 | NA | CASSLGGDRYGYTF | TGTGCCAGCAGTTTAGGAGGGGACCGCTATGGCTACACCTTC
few | TRBJ1-5 | 14 | TRBV9 | NA | CASSAQGSNQPQHF | TGTGCCAGCAGCGCCCAGGGGAGTAATCAGCCCCAGCATTTT
NA | TRBJ2-3 | 14 | TRBV19 | NA | CASSIAGPTDTQYF | TGTGCCAGTAGTATCGCGGGGCCCACAGATACGCAGTATTTT
NA | TRBJ1-2 | 14 | TRBV28 | TRBD1 | CASSLRGLTYGYTF | TGTGCCAGCAGCCTCAGGGGGCTCACTTATGGCTACACCTTC
few | TRBJ1-2 | 11 | TRBV6-5 | NA | CASSKTGPLTF | TGTGCCAGCAGTAAGACAGGACCTCTGACCTTC
once | TRBJ1-5 | 15 | TRBV28 | NA | CASSLMGRSNQPQHF | TGTGCCAGCAGTTTAATGGGACGTAGCAATCAGCCCCAGCATTTT
NA | TRBJ1-1 | 12 | TRBV18 | NA | CASSSSQGEAFF | TGTGCCAGCTCATCCTCTCAGGGTGAAGCTTTCTTT
NA | TRBJ2-3 | 18 | TRBV7-6 | TRBD2 | CASSPGLAGVRFKDTQYF | TGTGCCAGCAGCCCGGGACTAGCGGGAGTGAGGTTTAAAGATACGCAGTATTTT
NA | TRBJ2-3 | 14 | TRBV5-4 | TRBD1 | CASSGTGREDTQYF | TGTGCCAGCAGCGGGACAGGGCGTGAAGATACGCAGTATTTT